This TCR beta chain is from a study of read filtering for tumor transcriptome and immune sequencing. The CDR3 has 11 residues. The V and J ends lost 5 bases and 1 base respectively, with 5 bases between them. Germline V CDR1 and CDR2: SQVTM, ANQGSEA. This clonotype was observed at least ten times. Antigen unknown. General study results and limits: RNA-seq captured clonotypes less deeply and reliably than IR-seq. Without single-read clonotypes, shared clonotype proportions correlated more between IR-seq and RNA-seq.

Molecular barcoded adaptors covering alpha/delta and beta/gamma chains were used on approximately 400 ng RNA. From the reads, TCRdb called clonotypes with MiXCR, one entry per CDR3 protein. The data hold under 150,000 distinct CDR3 sequences, with over 10% observed a single time. This TCR came from a donor at least 40 years old with multiple myeloma. The material sequenced was a population of CD138-negative cells sorted from bone marrow. The V gene is TRBV29-1, the J gene TRBJ1-1; D uncertain. For the CDR3, the DNA is TGCAGCGTTCTCGAGAACACTGAAGCTTTCTTT. Translated: CSVLENTEAFF.